The 29 T cell receptor beta chains reported below all come from one sample, sequenced in a study of early T cells in non-severe SARS-CoV-2 infection. Each CDR3 protein gets one entry after TCRdb re-called the 5' RACE reads with MiXCR. The sample lists fewer than 110,000 distinct CDR3 sequences, over 8.5% occurring once. Input material: whole blood. These receptors all come from an adult who was a healthcare worker with PCR-confirmed SARS-CoV-2 infection or an uninfected control (not recorded which).

In its sample, this clonotype was seen a few times. The chain carries TRBV4-1 and TRBJ1-4; possibly TRBD1 for D (5 bases). V shed 4 bases and J shed 7 bases, with 10 bases lying between them. The length of the CDR3 is 13 residues. The germline CDR1 and CDR2 sequences are MGHRA and YSYEKL. CDR3 loop: CASSRTLGEKLFF. The CDR3, as DNA: TGCGCCAGCAGCCGGACACTGGGTGAAAAACTGTTTTTT.

The J gene is TRBJ1-2, the V gene TRBV10-3; D might be TRBD1 (5 bases). Deletions cut 6 bases from V and 4 bases from J, with 12 bases between. Germline loops: CDR1 ENHRY, CDR2 SYGVKD. The CDR3 spans 13 residues. The CDR3 here is CAIREDRVYGYTF. The CDR3 nucleotides are TGTGCCATCAGAGAAGACAGAGTCTATGGCTACACCTTC.

The genes are TRBV20-1 and TRBJ2-5, with D maybe TRBD2 (6 bases). The ends were cut back, 5 bases at V and 2 bases at J, with 12 bases in the middle. CDR1 DFQATT and CDR2 SNEGSKA come from the germline V gene (reference sequence). The CDR3 sequence is 13 residues long. The DNA of the CDR3 is TGCAGTGCTCTGGTGGGAGGACAAGAGACCCAGTACTTC. It is translated as CSALVGGQETQYF.

This clonotype was detected a few times. The V gene is TRBV28, the J gene TRBJ1-2; D gene unclear. V was cut by 10 bases and J by 2 bases, with 14 bases left in between. This CDR3 region has 13 residues. The germline CDR1 and CDR2 sequences are MDHEN and SYDVKM. In DNA, the CDR3 is TGTGCCAACAACACTACTAGAAACTATGGCTACACCTTC. Protein: CANNTTRNYGYTF.

Only a few counts were recorded for this clonotype. The V call is TRBV2, the J call TRBJ2-7, with D possibly TRBD2 on 5 matching bases. V was trimmed by 7 bases and J by 4 bases, leaving 17 bases between them. The CDR3 totals 14 residues. Germline loops: CDR1 SNHLY, CDR2 FYNNEI. The chain's CDR3 is CASNGRLEAYEQYF. CDR3 sequence (DNA): TGTGCCAGCAATGGGAGACTGGAAGCTTACGAGCAGTACTTC.

This clonotype was recorded a few times. The V gene is TRBV12-3 or TRBV12-4, the J gene TRBJ2-6; D is unresolved. The CDR3 covers 14 residues. V dropped 4 bases and J dropped 0 bases, with 4 bases sitting between them. The chain's CDR3 is CASSWTSGANVLTF. In DNA form, the CDR3 reads TGTGCCAGCAGTTGGACCTCTGGGGCCAACGTCCTGACTTTC.

This chain links TRBV11-2 with TRBJ2-2, with D maybe TRBD2 (5 bases). The germline CDR1 and CDR2 sequences are SGHAT and FQNNGV. V gave up 5 bases and J gave up 0 bases, with 16 bases separating them. CDR3 length: 17 residues. The CDR3: CASSIRYSGANTGELFF. CDR3 nucleotide sequence: TGTGCCAGCAGCATAAGGTACTCCGGGGCGAACACCGGGGAGCTGTTTTTT.

This clonotype was counted many times. The chain links TRBV6-6 to TRBJ2-2; weak D call: TRBD2 (5 bases). This CDR3 is built from 13 residues. Germline-derived CDR1 and CDR2 are MNHNY and SVGAGI (reference sequence). The V end was cut by 6 bases, the J end by 6 bases, with 11 bases between. CDR3 amino acids: CASRDSEPGELFF. CDR3 sequence (DNA): TGTGCCAGCAGGGACTCCGAGCCCGGGGAGCTGTTTTTT.

This clonotype showed up many times. The rearrangement joins TRBV12-3 or TRBV12-4 to TRBJ2-5; maybe TRBD1 (6 bases). This CDR3 has 15 residues. The V and J ends lost 3 bases and 2 bases respectively, with 13 bases between them. The CDR3 sequence: CASSLVGTPQETQYF. CDR3 in DNA: TGTGCCAGCAGTTTGGTTGGGACACCTCAAGAGACCCAGTACTTC.

This clonotype was observed many times. The chain has TRBV20-1 and TRBJ2-7, with TRBD2 matching 7 bases. There are 13 residues in the CDR3. Germline lookup yields CDR1 DFQATT and CDR2 SNEGSKA (reference sequence). Germline trimming cut 3 bases from V and 6 bases from J; bases unmatched to any gene: 8. CDR3 nucleotides: TGCAGTGCTAGGGGGCTAGCGGTCGGCGAGCAGTACTTC. Protein sequence: CSARGLAVGEQYF.

V is TRBV28 and J is TRBJ1-2; tentative D call: TRBD1 (5 bases). Germline lookup yields CDR1 MDHEN and CDR2 SYDVKM. The germline V and J ends were trimmed by 1 base and 4 bases, with 10 bases remaining between them. CDR3 length: 14 amino acids. The CDR3 bases are TGTGCCAGCAGTTTATTAGCAGGGACCTATGGCTACACCTTC. It is translated as CASSLLAGTYGYTF.

This clonotype has ten or more counts. The rearrangement links TRBV7-9 to TRBJ1-2, with D possibly matching TRBD1 (6 bases). Per germline, CDR1 SEHNR and CDR2 FQNEAQ (reference sequence). The CDR3 covers 14 residues. V was shortened by 5 bases and J by 6 bases, with 16 bases between the two germline ends. The CDR3 nucleotides read TGTGCCAGCAGCCTTACAGGGAAAGGCGATGGCTACACCTTC. Residues: CASSLTGKGDGYTF.

This clonotype was recorded at least ten times. The rearrangement links TRBV28 to TRBJ1-2; D is possibly TRBD1 (5 bases). CDR1 is MDHEN and CDR2 is SYDVKM in the germline V gene. Trimming shortened V by 2 bases and J by 8 bases, and 6 bases separated the two germline ends. This CDR3 spans 11 amino acids. The CDR3 DNA follows: TGTGCCAGCAGTTTAGGGGCCGGCTACACCTTC. Its protein product is CASSLGAGYTF.

This clonotype was seen only a few times. The rearrangement joins TRBV3-1 to TRBJ2-1; D unclear. The CDR3 runs to 11 residues. The V gene lost 1 base and the J gene lost 10 bases, with 5 bases spanning the gap. From germline, CDR1 is LGHDT and CDR2 YNNKEL (reference sequence). The CDR3 DNA follows: TGTGCCAGCAGCCAAGTACGCGAGCAGTTCTTC. It specifies CASSQVREQFF.

This clonotype occurred a few times. No DNA is shown, since the ends of the CDR3 on it are uncertain; the CDR3 is the one TCRdb lists. The chain has TRBV3-2 and TRBJ2-2; whether TRBD2, the table's D call, matches the DNA was not checked. TRBV3-2 is reported as a pseudogene. Inclusive of both ends, the CDR3 amounts to 19 amino acids. The chain's CDR3 is CASSQPSGTSGGTPGSCFF.

The chain joins TRBV30 to TRBJ2-7; maybe TRBD2 (6 bases). Trimming removed 4 bases at V and 4 bases at J, with 20 bases between. Germline V lookup: CDR1 GTSNPN, CDR2 SVGIG (reference sequence). The CDR3 covers 15 residues. The CDR3 loop is CAWTPSETSKYEQYF. The CDR3 DNA reads as TGTGCCTGGACCCCCTCTGAAACTAGCAAGTACGAGCAGTACTTC.

This clonotype was counted a few times. This chain connects TRBV6-8 to TRBJ2-3; the match to TRBD1 covers 10 bases. This CDR3 has 14 amino acids. CDR1 is MNHGY, CDR2 SAAAGT, per germline. Losses at the gene ends were 10 bases for V and 6 bases for J; bases not matched to a gene: 10. In DNA, the CDR3 is TGTGCCACCCTCGCCGGGACAGGGGTGGATACGCAGTATTTT. Residues: CATLAGTGVDTQYF.

The rearrangement links TRBV29-1 to TRBJ2-7, with 7 bases that match TRBD1. Germline CDR1 SQVTM, CDR2 ANQGSEA. CDR3 length: 14 residues. V lost 4 bases to trimming and J lost 3 bases; unmatched junction nucleotides: 9. The CDR3 sequence: CSVVTGMGRYEQYF. The DNA of the CDR3 is TGCAGCGTTGTGACAGGGATGGGGCGCTACGAGCAGTACTTC.

This clonotype was seen many times. This sequence joins TRBV28 and TRBJ2-3; 10 bases are a match to TRBD2. The V segment lost 10 bases and the J segment 5 bases; nucleotides outside the gene matches: 9. Looked up from germline, CDR1 is MDHEN and CDR2 is SYDVKM. The CDR3 runs to 14 residues. CDR3 nucleotide sequence: TGTGCCACAGGAGCGGGAGGGCCCATAGATACGCAGTATTTT. Amino acid sequence: CATGAGGPIDTQYF. Supplemented by reference TRBV28 and TRBJ2-3, the full variable domain reads DVKVTQSSRYLVKRTGEKVFLECVQDMDHENMFWYRQDPGLGLRLIYFSYDVKMKEKGDIPEGYSVSREKKERFSLILESASTNQTSMYLCATGAGGPIDTQYFGPGTRLTVL.

This clonotype was counted at least ten times. The chain employs TRBV4-3 and TRBJ2-1; maybe TRBD2 (7 bases). This CDR3 has 16 amino acids. Germline V gives CDR1 LGHNA, CDR2 YSLEER. The V and J ends lost 3 bases and 2 bases respectively, with 14 bases between them. CDR3 loop: CASSQGAGATYNEQFF. CDR3 DNA sequence: TGCGCCAGCAGCCAGGGCGCGGGGGCCACCTACAATGAGCAGTTCTTC.

This clonotype appeared a few times. The CDR3 nucleotides read TGTGCCAGCAGCAAAAGAGGGACCGCCGTCGATTCACCCCTCCACTTT. Translated, it gives CASSKRGTAVDSPLHF. The chain combines TRBV7-2 with TRBJ1-6, with a tentative D call TRBD1 (5 bases). The CDR3 has 16 amino acids. The ends were cut back, 5 bases at V and 8 bases at J, with 19 bases in the middle. Germline CDR1 is SGHTA and CDR2 is FQGNSA.

The genes are TRBV9 and TRBJ2-7; the D gene is possibly TRBD1 (6 bases). The CDR3 spans 13 residues. The V and J ends lost 4 bases and 6 bases respectively, with 14 bases between them. Germline CDR1 reads SGDLS; CDR2 reads YYNGEE. CDR3: CASSLKLGGEQYF. CDR3 DNA sequence: TGTGCCAGCAGCCTCAAACTAGGGGGCGAGCAGTACTTC. Looking up the rest from reference TRBV9 and TRBJ2-7 gives the full variable domain: DSGVTQTPKHLITATGQRVTLRCSPRSGDLSVYWYQQSLDQGLQFLIQYYNGEERAKGNILERFSAQQFPDLHSELNLSSLELGDSALYFCASSLKLGGEQYFGPGTRLTVT.

This clonotype was observed many times. This chain connects TRBV2 to TRBJ1-2, with D hard to call. CDR1 SNHLY and CDR2 FYNNEI come from the germline V gene. V was cut by 5 bases and J by 11 bases, with 12 bases left in between. The CDR3 covers 11 residues. The CDR3 coding sequence is TGTGCCAGCAGTAACTGGACGCGTTACACCTTC. It translates to CASSNWTRYTF.

Ten or more counts support this clonotype. The chain employs TRBV27 and TRBJ2-3; the D is unclear. The germline V gene has CDR1 MNHEY and CDR2 SMNVEV (reference sequence). This CDR3 region has 11 residues. The V end was cut by 3 bases, the J end by 9 bases, with 7 bases between. Written as DNA, the CDR3 is TGTGCCAGCAGTTTGGGTTTGACGCAGTATTTT. Its protein product is CASSLGLTQYF.

This clonotype has just a few counts. The gene calls are TRBV7-9 and TRBJ2-1; D is perhaps TRBD2 (6 bases). The germline CDR1 and CDR2 sequences are SEHNR and FQNEAQ (reference sequence). The CDR3 contains 17 residues. Trimming removed 9 bases from V and 8 bases from J, with 29 bases in between. Here the CDR3 reads CASSLNRDSKWIHEQFF. As DNA, the CDR3 is TGTGCCAGTTCATTAAATCGGGACTCAAAATGGATCCATGAGCAGTTCTTC.

Many counts were recorded for this clonotype. The chain uses TRBV10-1 and TRBJ2-3, with D possibly being TRBD1 or TRBD2 (5 bases each). This CDR3 is built from 15 residues. Germline V CDR1 and CDR2: WNHNN, SYGVQD (reference sequence). V dropped 3 bases and J dropped 3 bases, with 13 bases sitting between them. The CDR3 DNA reads TGCGCCAGCAGTGATGGGGGAGCTGGAACAGATACGCAGTATTTT. Translation: CASSDGGAGTDTQYF.

The V call is TRBV6-5, the J call TRBJ2-3; D gene uncertain. The CDR3 is made up of 12 amino acids. Deletions cut 8 bases from V and 2 bases from J, with 8 bases between. Germline V gene data show CDR1 as MNHEY and CDR2 as SVGAGI. CDR3 sequence: CASGDSTDTQYF. As DNA, the CDR3 is TGTGCCAGCGGGGATTCCACAGATACGCAGTATTTT.

This clonotype has just a few counts. This chain uses TRBV3-1 with TRBJ1-2; D call uncertain. Trimming took off 0 bases at V and 7 bases at J, with 15 bases between the two ends. CDR1 and CDR2 from the germline V gene are LGHDT and YNNKEL (reference sequence). The length of the CDR3 is 15 residues. The CDR3 region has the DNA TGTGCCAGCAGCCAAGATCCCAGCGCAGGCGGTGGCTACACCTTC. It is translated as CASSQDPSAGGGYTF.

This clonotype was counted a few times. V usage is TRBV3-1 and J usage is TRBJ1-1; 7 positions match TRBD1. The CDR3 length is 14 residues. CDR1 and CDR2 from the germline V gene are LGHDT and YNNKEL (reference sequence). Trimming removed 4 bases from V and 3 bases from J; junction bases left unmatched: 5. CDR3 sequence reads: CASSLRDRDTEAFF. The CDR3 DNA follows: TGTGCCAGCAGCCTCCGGGACAGAGACACTGAAGCTTTCTTT.